The 12 T cell receptor beta chains in this list originate from one sample, sequenced in a study of T cells expressing NK-cell markers. Reprocessing the 5' RACE reads, TCRdb reports a single entry for every CDR3 protein and omits DNA. This table lists about 180,000 distinct CDR3 sequences. Source material: blood T cells: a sorted CD56 or NKG2C T cell subset, CD4+ or CD8+ T cells, or bulk PBMC T cells (not recorded which). These receptor sequences come from a man between 18 and 69 years old in good health.

The genes are TRBV7-6 and TRBJ2-1; the D call of TRBD1 rests on TCRdb alone, since no DNA is present to check it. Per germline, CDR1 SGHVS and CDR2 FNYEAQ. This CDR3 has 13 residues. CDR3 residues: CASSAGRYNEQFF.

The V and J genes are TRBV7-9 and TRBJ2-7; TCRdb's D call, TRBD1, is unchecked because there is no DNA. This CDR3 has 15 residues. Germline loops: CDR1 SEHNR, CDR2 FQNEAQ (reference sequence). The CDR3 sequence: CASSLGGGQTYEQYF.

The CDR3 is CASRLGYAGELFF. The chain carries TRBV12-3 or TRBV12-4 and TRBJ2-2. The CDR3 spans 13 residues.

This sequence joins TRBV2 and TRBJ2-1; TCRdb indicates TRBD1, and absent DNA this call remains unverified. The CDR3 is 16 residues long. CDR1 and CDR2 (germline): SNHLY, FYNNEI. The CDR3 loop is CASTPRPPGYVNEQFF.

The gene calls are TRBV6-5 and TRBJ2-7. Germline values: CDR1 MNHEY, CDR2 SVGAGI. This CDR3 contains 13 residues. This CDR3 reads CASSYKQTYEQYF.

V and J are TRBV12-3 or TRBV12-4 and TRBJ1-2; TCRdb picks TRBD1, but there is no DNA to check that call. The CDR3 has 14 residues. CDR3: CASSPWDSNYGYTF.

V gene TRBV19 combines with J gene TRBJ1-1; TCRdb calls TRBD1, which cannot be checked without DNA. CDR3 length: 14 amino acids. Germline loops: CDR1 LNHDA, CDR2 SQIVND (reference sequence). CDR3 in amino acids: CASTMGQQGTEAFF.

The rearrangement uses TRBV3-1 and TRBJ2-7; TCRdb outputs TRBD1, but without DNA this stays unchecked. The CDR3 totals 15 residues. CDR1 is LGHDT and CDR2 is YNNKEL in the germline V gene (reference sequence). The CDR3 is CASSPSDRHSYEQYF.

The J gene is TRBJ1-1, the V gene TRBV21-1; the D gene TCRdb calls, TRBD1, cannot be checked with no DNA. TRBV21-1 is an annotated pseudogene. The CDR3 contains 17 residues. The CDR3 protein is CASSKDRMGQGRPEAFF.

V is TRBV6-1 and J is TRBJ2-7. The CDR3 is 15 amino acids. The germline V gene has CDR1 MNHNS and CDR2 SASEGT. The CDR3: CASSEALDPNYEQYF.

The chain employs TRBV20-1 and TRBJ2-3; the D call from TCRdb, TRBD2, cannot be confirmed without DNA. The CDR3 runs 15 residues. Germline V lookup: CDR1 DFQATT, CDR2 SNEGSKA (reference sequence). CDR3 residues: CSASGAGESTDTQYF.

The V gene is TRBV7-3, the J gene TRBJ2-7. CDR3 length equals 13 residues. Germline-derived CDR1 and CDR2 are SGHTA and FQGTGA. CDR3 sequence: CASSLDDTYEQYF.